These T cell receptor beta chains were read from a single sample in a study of blood T cell repertoires in COVID-19. Produced via immunoSEQ multiplex PCR; TCRdb's table is partial and in-frame only. The repertoire holds 300,000 to 400,000 clones, with roughly 87% as singletons. The sequenced sample consisted of PBMCs or T cells enriched from blood (not recorded which). These receptors originate from a woman in her thirties who had recovered from COVID-19. CDR3s include the opening cysteine and the closing phenylalanine or tryptophan. The D gene is left open where the match is weak. Not all rows give a size; the values are once, few, many and, for expanded clones, a class.

cdr3_nt cdr3_aa j_call d_call v_call clone_size
TGTGCCAGCAGTGAAAACCCGACAGGGAGAAATCAGCCCCAGCATTTT CASSENPTGRNQPQHF TRBJ1-5 TRBD1 TRBV2 once
TGTGCCAGCAGCCAAGATCCGGTGACAAGTCAAGAGACCCAGTACTTC CASSQDPVTSQETQYF TRBJ2-5 . TRBV3-1/TRBV3-2 many
TGTGCCAGCTCACCGGAGCGGGGGAGCTACAATGAGCAGTTCTTC CASSPERGSYNEQFF TRBJ2-1 TRBD2 TRBV18 .
TGCGCCAGCAGCTTGGGGCAGGGATTGGAACTTGAAGCTTTCTTT CASSLGQGLELEAFF TRBJ1-1 . TRBV5-1 once
TGCGCCAGCAGCTTGGCCCCAGCAACTAATGAAAAACTGTTTTTT CASSLAPATNEKLFF TRBJ1-4 . TRBV5-1 .
TGTGCCAGCAGCTCTACTAGCGTCGGAGAGACCCAGTACTTC CASSSTSVGETQYF TRBJ2-5 TRBD2 TRBV7-9 .
TGTGCCAGCAGTCTGGGGGGGGCGAGTTCACCCCTCCACTTT CASSLGGASSPLHF TRBJ1-6 . TRBV2 few
TGTGCCAGCAGCTCGGGGGGGCGCGGGGACAATGAGCAGTTCTTC CASSSGGRGDNEQFF TRBJ2-1 TRBD2 TRBV13 .
TGTGCCAGTAGTATAACGGCTAGCGGAAGCACAGATACGCAGTATTTT CASSITASGSTDTQYF TRBJ2-3 TRBD2 TRBV19 .
TGTGCTAGTGGTTTGGTAGACAGGGAGACGAACACTGAAGCTTTCTTT CASGLVDRETNTEAFF TRBJ1-1 TRBD1 TRBV12-5 .
TGTGCCAGCAGTCCCGGACTGGCGCTAATCTCCTACGAGCAGTACTTC CASSPGLALISYEQYF TRBJ2-7 . TRBV2 .
TGTGCCAGTAGTGTTAGCGGGACCCCGCGTCAGACCCAGTACTTC CASSVSGTPRQTQYF TRBJ2-5 TRBD2 TRBV19 .
TGTGCCAGCAGTTACTCGATTTCGAGAGACACTGAAGCTTTCTTT CASSYSISRDTEAFF TRBJ1-1 . TRBV6-6 .
TGTGCCAGCACTCCAGGGACTAGCGGGGACAATGAGCAGTTCTTC CASTPGTSGDNEQFF TRBJ2-1 TRBD2 TRBV4-2 once
TGTGCCAGCAGCTTGGCCTACCCGACCTACGAGCAGTACTTC CASSLAYPTYEQYF TRBJ2-7 . TRBV5-5 .
TGTGCCAGCAGTTACTCCCCGCGGGGCCCCTACGAGCAGTACTTC CASSYSPRGPYEQYF TRBJ2-7 . TRBV6-5 .
TGTGCCAGCAGTTCCCAAAACCGGGACAGATATGGCTACACCTTC CASSSQNRDRYGYTF TRBJ1-2 TRBD1 TRBV6-5 few
TGCGCCAGCAGCGAAAGCGGGGGGATCACAGATACGCAGTATTTT CASSESGGITDTQYF TRBJ2-3 TRBD2 TRBV4-1 .
TGTGCCAGTAGTAAAGACAGGGGGCAAAATGAGCAGTTCTTC CASSKDRGQNEQFF TRBJ2-1 TRBD1 TRBV19 .
TGTGCCAGCAGCCCTGGACAGGGGGCGAGGTGGCAGTTCTTC CASSPGQGARWQFF TRBJ2-1 TRBD1 TRBV11-2 .
TGCGCCAGCAGCATCGGGACAGGTGAGACTGAAGCTTTCTTT CASSIGTGETEAFF TRBJ1-1 TRBD1 TRBV5-1 once
TGTGCCAGTAGTATATTTGTCCCGGTGGAGCGGGGGGGGTGGAATGAGCAGTTCTTC CASSIFVPVERGGWNEQFF TRBJ2-1 TRBD2 TRBV19 .